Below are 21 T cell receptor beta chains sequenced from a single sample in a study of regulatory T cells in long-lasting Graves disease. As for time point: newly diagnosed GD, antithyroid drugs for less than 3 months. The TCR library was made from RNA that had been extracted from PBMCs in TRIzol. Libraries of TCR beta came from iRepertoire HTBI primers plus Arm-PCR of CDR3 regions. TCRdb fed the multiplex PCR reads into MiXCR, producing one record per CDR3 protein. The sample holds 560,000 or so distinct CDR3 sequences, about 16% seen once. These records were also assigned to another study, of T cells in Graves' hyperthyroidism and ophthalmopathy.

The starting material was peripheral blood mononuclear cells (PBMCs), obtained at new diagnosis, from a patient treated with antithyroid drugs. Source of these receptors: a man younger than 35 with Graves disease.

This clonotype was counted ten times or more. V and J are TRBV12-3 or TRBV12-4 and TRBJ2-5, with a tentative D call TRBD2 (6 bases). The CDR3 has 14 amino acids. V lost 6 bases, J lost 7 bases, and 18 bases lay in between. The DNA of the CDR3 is TGTGCCAGCAGCCAGACTAGTTCCGGCGTGACCCAGTACTTC. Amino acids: CASSQTSSGVTQYF.

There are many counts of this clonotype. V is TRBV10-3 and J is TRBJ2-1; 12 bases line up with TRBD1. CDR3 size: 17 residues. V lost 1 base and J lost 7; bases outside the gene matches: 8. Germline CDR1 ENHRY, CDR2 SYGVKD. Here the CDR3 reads CAISEWVGQGAPNEQFF. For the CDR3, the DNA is TGTGCCATCAGTGAGTGGGTGGGACAGGGGGCGCCGAATGAGCAGTTCTTC.

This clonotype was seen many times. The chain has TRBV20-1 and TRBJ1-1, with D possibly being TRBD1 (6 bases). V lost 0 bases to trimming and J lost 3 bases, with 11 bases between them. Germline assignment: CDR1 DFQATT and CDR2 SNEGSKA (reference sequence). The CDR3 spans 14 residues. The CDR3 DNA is TGCAGTGCTAGAGATGGGGGCTGGTACACTGAAGCTTTCTTT. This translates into CSARDGGWYTEAFF.

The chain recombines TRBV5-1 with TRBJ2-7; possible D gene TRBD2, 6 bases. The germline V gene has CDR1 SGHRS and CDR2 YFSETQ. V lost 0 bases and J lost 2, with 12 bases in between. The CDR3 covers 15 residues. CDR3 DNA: TGCGCCAGCAGCTTGGCTGGGCTAGCGCCCTACGAGCAGTACTTC. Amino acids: CASSLAGLAPYEQYF.

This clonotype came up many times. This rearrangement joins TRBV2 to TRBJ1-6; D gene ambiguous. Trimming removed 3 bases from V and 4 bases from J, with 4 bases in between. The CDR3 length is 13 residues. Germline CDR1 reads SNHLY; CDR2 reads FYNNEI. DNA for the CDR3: TGTGCCAGCAGTGACGGGTATAATTCACCCCTCCACTTT. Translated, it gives CASSDGYNSPLHF.

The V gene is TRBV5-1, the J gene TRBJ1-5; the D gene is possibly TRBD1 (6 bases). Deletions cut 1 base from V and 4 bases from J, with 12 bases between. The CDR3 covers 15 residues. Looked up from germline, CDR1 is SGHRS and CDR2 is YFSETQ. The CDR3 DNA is TGCGCCAGCAGCTTGTGGGGGGCCGAAAATCAGCCCCAGCATTTT. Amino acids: CASSLWGAENQPQHF.

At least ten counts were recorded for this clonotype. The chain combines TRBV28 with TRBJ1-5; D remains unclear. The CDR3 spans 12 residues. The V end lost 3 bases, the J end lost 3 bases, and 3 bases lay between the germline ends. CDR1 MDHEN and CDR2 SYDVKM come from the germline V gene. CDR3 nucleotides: TGTGCCAGCAGTTTCGCCAATCAGCCCCAGCATTTT. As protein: CASSFANQPQHF.

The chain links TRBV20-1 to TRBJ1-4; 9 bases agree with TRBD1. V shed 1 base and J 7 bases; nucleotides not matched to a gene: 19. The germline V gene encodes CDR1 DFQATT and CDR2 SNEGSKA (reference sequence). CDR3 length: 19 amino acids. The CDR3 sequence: CSARGGGQGQGLIGEKLFF. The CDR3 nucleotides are TGCAGTGCTAGAGGGGGGGGACAGGGACAGGGCCTTATCGGTGAAAAACTGTTTTTT.

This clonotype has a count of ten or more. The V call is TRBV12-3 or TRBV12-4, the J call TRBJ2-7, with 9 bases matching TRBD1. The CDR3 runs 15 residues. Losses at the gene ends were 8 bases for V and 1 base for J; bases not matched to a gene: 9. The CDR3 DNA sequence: TGTGCCAGCTTTCGGGCGGGGACAGGGTCCTACGAGCAGTACTTC. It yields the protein CASFRAGTGSYEQYF.

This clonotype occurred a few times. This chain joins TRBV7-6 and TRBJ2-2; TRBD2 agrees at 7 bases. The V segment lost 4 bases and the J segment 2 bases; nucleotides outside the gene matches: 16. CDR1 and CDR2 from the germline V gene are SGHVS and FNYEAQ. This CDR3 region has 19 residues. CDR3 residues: CASSSTRFHSGINTGELFF. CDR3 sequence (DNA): TGTGCCAGCAGCTCTACTAGATTTCACAGCGGGATCAACACCGGGGAGCTGTTTTTT.

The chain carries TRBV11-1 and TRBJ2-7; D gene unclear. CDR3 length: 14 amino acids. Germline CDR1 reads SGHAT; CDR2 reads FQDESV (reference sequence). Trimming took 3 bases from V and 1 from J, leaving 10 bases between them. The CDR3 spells CASSFSRESYEQYF. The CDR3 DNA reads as TGTGCCAGCAGCTTTAGCCGAGAATCCTACGAGCAGTACTTC.

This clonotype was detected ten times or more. This chain's CDR3 is CASIRGWEQFF. The CDR3, as DNA: TGTGCCAGCATCCGGGGGTGGGAGCAGTTCTTC. J is TRBJ2-1 and V is TRBV25-1; a possible D gene is TRBD2 (6 bases). Per the germline V gene, CDR1 is MGHDK and CDR2 is SYGVNS. The ends were cut back, 7 bases at V and 10 bases at J, with 11 bases in the middle. This CDR3 comprises 11 residues.

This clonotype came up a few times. This CDR3 is CASSLGISGGTQYF. In DNA form, the CDR3 reads TGTGCCAGCAGCTTAGGCATTTCAGGGGGTACGCAGTATTTT. This sequence joins TRBV7-2 and TRBJ2-3, with 7 nucleotides matching TRBD1. V lost 1 base, J lost 8 bases, and 6 bases stayed unmatched. The CDR3 runs to 14 residues. CDR1 SGHTA and CDR2 FQGNSA come from the germline V gene.

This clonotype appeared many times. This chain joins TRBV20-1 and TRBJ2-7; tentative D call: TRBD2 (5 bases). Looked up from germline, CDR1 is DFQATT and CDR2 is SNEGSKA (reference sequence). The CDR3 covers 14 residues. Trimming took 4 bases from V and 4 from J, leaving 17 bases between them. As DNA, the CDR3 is TGCAGTGCTACCTCACCCTACGGGAATTACGAGCAGTACTTC. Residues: CSATSPYGNYEQYF.

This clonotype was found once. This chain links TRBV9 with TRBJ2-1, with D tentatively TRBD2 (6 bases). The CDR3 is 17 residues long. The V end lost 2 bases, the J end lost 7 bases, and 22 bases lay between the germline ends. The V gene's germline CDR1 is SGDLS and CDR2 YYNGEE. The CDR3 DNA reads TGTGCCAGCAGCGTCCGGCGGGAACTTCTCCCGGGGAATGAGCAGTTCTTC. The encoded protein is CASSVRRELLPGNEQFF.

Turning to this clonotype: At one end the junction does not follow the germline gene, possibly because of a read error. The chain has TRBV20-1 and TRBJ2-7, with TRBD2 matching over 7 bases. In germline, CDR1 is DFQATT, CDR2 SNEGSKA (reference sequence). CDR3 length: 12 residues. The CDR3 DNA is TGCAGTGCTAAAAGCGGGGCTCGGGAGCAGTACTTT. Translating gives CSAKSGAREQYF.

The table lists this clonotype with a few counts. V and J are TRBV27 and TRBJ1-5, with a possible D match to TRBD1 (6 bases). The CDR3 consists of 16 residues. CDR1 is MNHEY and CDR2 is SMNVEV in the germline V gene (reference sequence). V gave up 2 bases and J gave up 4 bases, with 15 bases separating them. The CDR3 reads CASSLGAGVTNQPQHF. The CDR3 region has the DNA TGTGCCAGCAGTTTAGGGGCAGGGGTAACTAATCAGCCCCAGCATTTT.

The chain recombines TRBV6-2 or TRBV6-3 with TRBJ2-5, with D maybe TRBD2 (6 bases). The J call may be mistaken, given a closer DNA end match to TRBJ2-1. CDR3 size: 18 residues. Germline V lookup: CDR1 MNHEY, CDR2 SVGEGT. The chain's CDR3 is CASSYYPRGISGYNEQFF. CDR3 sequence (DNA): TGTGCCAGCAGTTACTATCCCCGGGGGATTAGCGGATACAATGAGCAGTTCTTC.

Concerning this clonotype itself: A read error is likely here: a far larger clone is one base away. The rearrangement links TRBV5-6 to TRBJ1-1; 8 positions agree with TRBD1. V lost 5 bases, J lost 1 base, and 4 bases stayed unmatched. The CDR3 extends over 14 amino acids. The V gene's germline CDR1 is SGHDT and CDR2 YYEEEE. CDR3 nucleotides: TGTGCCAGCAGTGGACAGGGCCAGAACACTGAAGCTTTCTTT. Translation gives CASSGQGQNTEAFF.

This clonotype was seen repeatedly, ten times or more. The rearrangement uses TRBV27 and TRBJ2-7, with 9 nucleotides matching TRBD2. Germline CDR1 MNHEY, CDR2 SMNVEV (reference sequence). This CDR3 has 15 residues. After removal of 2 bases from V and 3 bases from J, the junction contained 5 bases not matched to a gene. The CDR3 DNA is TGTGCCAGCAGTTTAAATGGCGGGGGGGGCTACGAGCAGTACTTC. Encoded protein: CASSLNGGGGYEQYF.

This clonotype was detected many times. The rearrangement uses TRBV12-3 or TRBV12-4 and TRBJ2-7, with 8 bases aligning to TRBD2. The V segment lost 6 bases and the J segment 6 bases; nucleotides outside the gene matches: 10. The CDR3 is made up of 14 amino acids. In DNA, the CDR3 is TGTGCCAGCAGCCCAGCTCCGGGGGGGCTCGAGCAGTACTTC. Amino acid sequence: CASSPAPGGLEQYF.